Following are 2 T cell receptor beta chains from one sample sequenced in a study of blood T cell repertoires in COVID-19. Only in-frame clones appear in the TCRdb table, and some are missing; sequencing was by immunoSEQ multiplex PCR. The data contain some 400,000 clones, about 89% of them seen just once; the ten biggest clones take up approximately 2.4%. The specimen was peripheral blood. The receptors originated from a woman aged 55-75 years with COVID-19, enrolled during active disease.

V gene TRBV7-3 combines with J gene TRBJ2-5; D is possibly TRBD1 (6 bases). V shed 5 bases and J shed 1 base, with 17 bases lying between them. The CDR3 length is 16 residues. CDR1 and CDR2 (germline): SGHTA, FQGTGA. The CDR3, as DNA: TGTGCCAGCAGCCCCGGCAGGGGCCCCCCCCAAGAGACCCAGTACTTC. Its translation: CASSPGRGPPQETQYF.

The chain has TRBV5-1 and TRBJ1-3; D unclear. The V and J ends lost 3 bases and 0 bases respectively, with 10 bases between them. Germline V gene sequence: CDR1 SGHRS, CDR2 YFSETQ. The CDR3 runs to 15 residues. The CDR3 protein is CASSSHPGSGNTIYF. The CDR3 region has the DNA TGCGCCAGCAGCTCCCACCCCGGCTCTGGAAACACCATATATTTT.